Sequencing of this T cell receptor (beta chain) was carried out in a study of regulatory T cells in long-lasting Graves disease. Time point in this sample: persistent/refractory GD, antithyroid drugs over 5 years with positive TRAb. PBMC-derived RNA was used for the TCR library. Losses at the gene ends were 4 bases for V and 5 bases for J; bases not matched to a gene: 5. This CDR3 region has 15 residues. The germline CDR1 and CDR2 sequences are SGHTA and FQGNSA. CDR3 regions were amplified by Arm-PCR using iRepertoire HTBI primers to build TCR beta libraries. TCRdb fed the multiplex PCR reads into MiXCR, producing one record per CDR3 protein. The sample lists around 460,000 distinct CDR3 sequences, approximately 23% occurring once.

The receptor was isolated from a female donor with Graves disease. V gene TRBV7-2 combines with J gene TRBJ2-2, with 9 bases that match TRBD2. The sequencing here drew on peripheral blood mononuclear cells (PBMCs), taken when the disease was refractory, from a patient treated with antithyroid drugs. The CDR3 nucleotides are TGTGCCAGCAGCTCCAAGCGGGGGGATACCGGGGAGCTGTTTTTT. This sequence encodes CASSSKRGDTGELFF. Filled out from reference TRBV7-2 and TRBJ2-2, the complete variable domain reads GAGVSQSPSNKVTEKGKDVELRCDPISGHTALYWYRQSLGQGLEFLIYFQGNSAPDKSGLPSDRFSAERTGGSVSTLTIQRTQQEDSAVYLCASSSKRGDTGELFFGEGSRLTVL.